The 24 T cell receptor beta chains reported below all come from one sample, sequenced in a study of T cell responses to AZD1222 COVID-19 vaccine. Repertoires were generated with immunoSEQ multiplex PCR, while TCRdb's copy carries only in-frame clones and drops some. The sample shows about 130,000 clones, approximately 88% of them seen only once. This specimen consisted of peripheral blood, obtained on day 0 of AZD1222 vaccination. The receptors were gathered from an adult in good health.

As DNA, the CDR3 is TGTGCCAGCAGGCCGACAGGGGAAGCTTTCTTT. Protein product: CASRPTGEAFF. This sequence joins TRBV6-5 and TRBJ1-1; TRBD1 matches 7 bases. This CDR3 region has 11 residues. V was pared by 6 bases and J by 8 bases, with 3 bases of the junction left unmatched. The V gene's germline CDR1 is MNHEY and CDR2 SVGAGI.

The chain links TRBV4-1 to TRBJ2-3; 7 nucleotides match TRBD1. This CDR3 has 18 amino acids. Losses at the gene ends were 0 bases for V and 2 bases for J; bases not matched to a gene: 11. Germline assignment: CDR1 MGHRA and CDR2 YSYEKL. CDR3 sequence reads: CASSQESSAGGITDTQYF. DNA of the CDR3: TGCGCCAGCAGCCAAGAGTCATCCGCAGGGGGTATCACAGATACGCAGTATTTT.

J is TRBJ1-5 and V is TRBV6-5; D gene ambiguous. This CDR3 has 14 amino acids. Germline CDR1 reads MNHEY; CDR2 reads SVGAGI. V shed 7 bases and J shed 9 bases, with 19 bases lying between them. This chain's CDR3 is CASNPGPTAGPQHF. In DNA form, the CDR3 reads TGTGCCAGCAACCCCGGGCCCACAGCGGGGCCCCAGCATTTT.

The gene calls are TRBV10-1 and TRBJ2-7; 9 bases are a match to TRBD1. V was clipped by 0 bases and J by 6 bases; unmatched bases: 3. The V gene's germline CDR1 is WNHNN and CDR2 SYGVQD (reference sequence). This CDR3 contains 14 residues. This CDR3 reads CASSESWTGAEQYF. In nucleotides, the CDR3 is TGCGCCAGCAGTGAGTCATGGACAGGGGCCGAGCAGTACTTC.

The chain recombines TRBV3-1 (or the pseudogene TRBV3-2) with TRBJ1-6; no clear D. The CDR3 consists of 13 residues. V lost 4 bases and J 9 bases, leaving 10 bases between the germline ends. Germline-derived CDR1 and CDR2 are LGHDT and YNNKEL (reference sequence). The CDR3 is CASSPSGPSPLHF. The DNA for the CDR3 is TGTGCCAGCAGCCCTTCCGGGCCTTCACCCCTCCACTTT.

The V gene is TRBV5-6, the J gene TRBJ2-7; possibly TRBD1 or TRBD2 for D (6 bases each). Germline V gene lookup returns CDR1 SGHDT and CDR2 YYEEEE. V gave up 2 bases and J gave up 5 bases, with 8 bases separating them. The CDR3 runs 12 residues. CDR3 bases: TGTGCCAGCAGCTTCGGGGGCCACGAGCAGTACTTC. Its translation: CASSFGGHEQYF. Full variable domain (outside the CDR3, taken from reference TRBV5-6 and TRBJ2-7): DAGVTQSPTHLIKTRGQQVTLRCSPKSGHDTVSWYQQALGQGPQFIFQYYEEEERQRGNFPDRFSGHQFPNYSSELNVNALLLGDSALYLCASSFGGHEQYFGPGTRLTVT.

This clone was detected a few times. V and J are TRBV6-4 and TRBJ2-7, with D possibly being TRBD2 (5 bases). Per germline, CDR1 MRHNA and CDR2 SNTAGT. V shed 0 bases and J shed 1 base, with 7 bases lying between them. This CDR3 region has 14 residues. The CDR3 is CASSDSSGSYEQYF. DNA for the CDR3: TGTGCCAGCAGTGACTCGAGCGGATCCTACGAGCAGTACTTC.

V is TRBV5-1 and J is TRBJ2-7, with 14 bases fitting TRBD2. This CDR3 region has 16 residues. Germline lookup yields CDR1 SGHRS and CDR2 YFSETQ. With 4 bases clipped from V and 7 bases from J, the junction kept 10 bases outside the gene matches. The CDR3 nucleotides read TGCGCCAGCAGCCCGCAGGGACTAGCGGGAGTTAAAGAGCAGTACTTC. Its protein is CASSPQGLAGVKEQYF. The variable domain in full, completed from reference TRBV5-1 and TRBJ2-7, reads KAGVTQTPRYLIKTRGQQVTLSCSPISGHRSVSWYQQTPGQGLQFLFEYFSETQRNKGNFPGRFSGRQFSNSRSEMNVSTLELGDSALYLCASSPQGLAGVKEQYFGPGTRLTVT.

This chain connects TRBV5-5 to TRBJ2-7; D gene unclear. Deletions cut 0 bases from V and 2 bases from J, with 9 bases between. The germline V gene encodes CDR1 SGHKS and CDR2 YYEKEE (reference sequence). The length of the CDR3 is 14 residues. The CDR3 nucleotides read TGTGCCAGCAGCTTGGGTGCGACCCCCTACGAGCAGTACTTC. Its translation: CASSLGATPYEQYF.

The chain recombines TRBV15 with TRBJ2-3; possibly TRBD1 for D (6 bases). Germline CDR1 reads LNHNV; CDR2 reads YYDKDF (reference sequence). Between the trimmed V and J ends, which lost 8 bases and 2 bases, there was a span of 8 bases. CDR3 size: 12 residues. CDR3 bases: TGTGCCACCGGACAGTACACAGATACGCAGTATTTT. Amino acid sequence: CATGQYTDTQYF.

The rearrangement links TRBV30 to TRBJ2-1; TRBD2 is a possible D gene (6 bases). The CDR3 covers 12 residues. Trimming left V 3 bases short and J 8 bases short, with 11 bases between. CDR1 is GTSNPN, CDR2 SVGIG, per germline (reference sequence). In nucleotides, the CDR3 is TGTGCCTGGAGCTGGGGGGTGGATGAGCAGTTCTTC. It yields the protein CAWSWGVDEQFF.

This chain uses TRBV6-5 with TRBJ2-7; TRBD1 or TRBD2 may be the D gene (5 bases each). V lost 0 bases and J 4 bases, leaving 10 bases between the germline ends. CDR1 MNHEY and CDR2 SVGAGI come from the germline V gene. The CDR3 runs 14 residues. CDR3 bases: TGTGCCAGCAGTTACTCGTGGGGGATGTACGAGCAGTACTTC. This translates into CASSYSWGMYEQYF.

The chain recombines TRBV19 with TRBJ1-5; D possibly corresponds to TRBD1 (6 bases). The ends were cut back, 10 bases at V and 1 base at J, with 14 bases in the middle. The CDR3 extends over 14 amino acids. The germline V gene has CDR1 LNHDA and CDR2 SQIVND (reference sequence). CDR3 region: CATGGTQSNQPQHF. In nucleotides, the CDR3 is TGTGCCACTGGTGGGACACAGAGCAATCAGCCCCAGCATTTT.

This sequence joins TRBV11-2 and TRBJ2-5; 12 nucleotides align to TRBD2. The CDR3 totals 16 residues. The ends lost 0 bases at V and 5 bases at J; junction bases unmatched: 4. Germline CDR1 reads SGHAT; CDR2 reads FQNNGV. The CDR3 DNA sequence: TGTGCCAGCAGCTTAGATCGGCTAGCGGGAGGGGAGACCCAGTACTTC. It yields the protein CASSLDRLAGGETQYF.

This chain joins TRBV30 and TRBJ1-3, with TRBD1 matching over 10 bases. V was clipped by 1 base and J by 3 bases; unmatched bases: 6. CDR1 and CDR2 from the germline V gene are GTSNPN and SVGIG (reference sequence). This CDR3 spans 16 amino acids. The CDR3 loop is CAWSAPRTGGGNTIYF. The CDR3 nucleotides are TGTGCCTGGAGTGCCCCCAGGACAGGGGGTGGAAACACCATATATTTT.

This chain connects TRBV4-2 to TRBJ2-1, with 9 nucleotides matching TRBD2. V trimming: 4 bases; J trimming: 4 bases; junction bases outside the gene matches: 5. The CDR3 is 15 residues long. Germline lookup yields CDR1 LGHNA and CDR2 YNFKEQ. In DNA, the CDR3 is TGTGCCAGCAGCCCGCTAGCGGGGTCGTACAATGAGCAGTTCTTC. Translated, it gives CASSPLAGSYNEQFF.

The V and J genes are TRBV6-5 and TRBJ1-6; 8 bases align to TRBD1. Germline V gene data show CDR1 as MNHEY and CDR2 as SVGAGI. This CDR3 contains 13 residues. The ends lost 8 bases at V and 8 bases at J; junction bases unmatched: 5. This CDR3 is CASGGTGDSPLHF. In DNA, the CDR3 is TGTGCCAGCGGGGGGACAGGAGATTCACCCCTCCACTTT.

This clone appeared a single time. V is TRBV27 and J is TRBJ1-2; the match to TRBD1 covers 7 bases. V lost 6 bases and J lost 4; bases outside the gene matches: 8. The CDR3 spans 14 residues. Germline V gene data show CDR1 as MNHEY and CDR2 as SMNVEV (reference sequence). As DNA, the CDR3 is TGTGCCAGCAGGTCGGAGGGGGCAGGCTATGGCTACACCTTC. The encoded protein is CASRSEGAGYGYTF.

This sequence joins TRBV14 and TRBJ1-2, with D perhaps matching TRBD1 (6 bases). Germline V gene data show CDR1 as SGHDN and CDR2 as FVKESK. V gave up 3 bases and J gave up 4 bases, with 12 bases separating them. This CDR3 is 14 amino acids long. The CDR3 loop is CASSHRGRGYGYTF. In DNA form, the CDR3 reads TGTGCCAGCAGCCACAGGGGCAGGGGCTATGGCTACACCTTC.

The J gene is TRBJ2-1, the V gene TRBV9, with TRBD2 matching 11 bases. The CDR3 covers 17 residues. Germline CDR1 and CDR2: SGDLS and YYNGEE. J lost 0 bases, V lost 3 bases, and 5 bases had no gene match. The CDR3 protein is CASSASGTSGSYNEQFF. CDR3 coding DNA: TGTGCCAGCAGCGCCTCCGGGACTAGCGGCTCCTACAATGAGCAGTTCTTC.

This sequence joins TRBV13 and TRBJ1-1; the D is unclear. The CDR3 sequence is 11 residues long. CDR1 PRHDT and CDR2 FYEKMQ come from the germline V gene (reference sequence). Trimming stripped 5 bases from V and 5 bases from J, with 6 bases between. The CDR3 protein is CASSQRTEAFF. Written as DNA, the CDR3 is TGTGCCAGCAGCCAAAGGACTGAAGCTTTCTTT.

The chain links TRBV11-2 to TRBJ1-1, with D uncertain. Trimming cost V 3 bases and J 11 bases, with 10 bases left between them. Germline V gene data show CDR1 as SGHAT and CDR2 as FQNNGV. The CDR3 runs 11 residues. Here the CDR3 reads CASSLAEVAFF. The CDR3 DNA sequence: TGTGCCAGCAGCTTGGCTGAGGTTGCTTTCTTT. Full variable domain (remainder filled in from reference TRBV11-2 and TRBJ1-1): EAGVAQSPRYKIIEKRQSVAFWCNPISGHATLYWYQQILGQGPKLLIQFQNNGVVDDSQLPKDRFSAERLKGVDSTLKIQPAKLEDSAVYLCASSLAEVAFFGQGTRLTVV.

This chain connects TRBV14 to TRBJ2-1; no firm D call. The length of the CDR3 is 14 residues. Germline CDR1 SGHDN, CDR2 FVKESK. The V end lost 5 bases, the J end lost 8 bases, and 16 bases lay between the germline ends. The CDR3 DNA reads TGTGCCAGCAGCTATTTCCCCCGGATCCATGAGCAGTTCTTC. It encodes CASSYFPRIHEQFF.

The J gene is TRBJ2-5, the V gene TRBV19; TRBD1 matches 10 bases. This CDR3 is 17 amino acids long. Germline CDR1 is LNHDA and CDR2 is SQIVND (reference sequence). With 3 bases clipped from V and 4 bases from J, the junction kept 11 bases outside the gene matches. The CDR3, as DNA: TGTGCCAGTAGTATGCCGAAGGGACAGGGGTTGCGAGAGACCCAGTACTTC. Amino acids: CASSMPKGQGLRETQYF.